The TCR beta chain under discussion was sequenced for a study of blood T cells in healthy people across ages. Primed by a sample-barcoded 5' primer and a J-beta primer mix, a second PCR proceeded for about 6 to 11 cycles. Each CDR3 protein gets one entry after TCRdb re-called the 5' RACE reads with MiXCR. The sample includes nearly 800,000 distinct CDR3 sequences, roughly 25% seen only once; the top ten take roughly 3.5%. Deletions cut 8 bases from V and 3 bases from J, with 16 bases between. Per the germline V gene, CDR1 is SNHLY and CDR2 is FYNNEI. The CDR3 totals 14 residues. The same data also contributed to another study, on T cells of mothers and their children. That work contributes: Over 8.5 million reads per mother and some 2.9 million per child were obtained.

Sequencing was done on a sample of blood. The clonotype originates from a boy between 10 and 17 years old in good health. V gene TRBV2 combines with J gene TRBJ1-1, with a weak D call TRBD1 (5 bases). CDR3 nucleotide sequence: TGTGCCAGCGGCAGGGCAAAATCGGACACTGAAGCTTTCTTT. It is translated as CASGRAKSDTEAFF.